This TCR delta chain was identified in a study of Vδ1+ human thymocytes. Broader study findings: Bulk data may be misread because of unexpected Vdelta2 sequences. Approximately 20% of thymic delta-chain sequences were Vdelta2, with few Vdelta3, unlike blood Vdelta1+ controls. Thymic TRG and TRD repertoires appeared highly polyclonal, with Gaussian CDR3 length distributions.

After alphabeta T cell depletion, CD3+ Vdelta1+ Vdelta2- thymocytes were sorted. RNA was extracted from the cells and then reverse transcribed. CDR3 amplicons came from multiplex PCR with pooled V-gene forward and constant-region reverse primers. TCRdb re-called the multiplex PCR reads through CATT. The repertoire holds roughly 25,000 delta-chain clones, with roughly 29% as singletons. V gave up 0 bases and J gave up 2 bases, with 7 bases separating them. Germline values: CDR1 TSWWSYY, CDR2 QGS. There are 14 residues in the CDR3. In this sample, this clone turned up a few times. Antigen specificity is unknown.

The clonotype comes from a boy under two years old who had congenital heart surgery. This sequence joins TRDV1 and TRDJ1; D is undetermined. The source material was Vdelta1+ gamma-delta thymocytes from the thymus. The subset denotes: FACS-sorted CD3+ TCRalphabeta- TCRVdelta1+ TCRVdelta2- thymocytes. CDR3 residues: CALGELTPTDKLIF. CDR3 DNA: TGTGCTCTTGGGGAACTCACACCTACCGATAAACTCATCTTT.